A selection of T cell receptor beta chains follows, all from one sample in a study of cytomegalovirus exposure and HLA in healthy donors. Profiled with immunoSEQ multiplex PCR; TCRdb holds only in-frame clones, not every one. Of approximately 170,000 clones listed, 68% were seen once; the top ten hold approximately 1.5%. Sequencing used PBMCs. Receptors originate from a man between 50 and 59 years old in good health and CMV-seronegative. The CDR3 runs from the conserved cysteine through the conserved F or W. The order of the fields is CDR3 DNA, CDR3 protein, D gene, V gene, J gene, clone size. A D gene is named only where the DNA matches it firmly. Not all rows give a size; the values are once, few, many and, for expanded clones, a class.

CDR3nt: TGTGCCAGCAGCTCGACTAGCGGGGGGGCCGGATACGCTTTCTACGAGCAGTACTTC
CDR3aa: CASSSTSGGAGYAFYEQYF
d_gene: TRBD2
v_gene: TRBV7-2
j_gene: TRBJ2-7
abundance: NA

CDR3nt: TGCGCCAGCAGCCCCGCCGGGAGGCGAGGGGACGAGCAGTACTTC
CDR3aa: CASSPAGRRGDEQYF
d_gene: TRBD2
v_gene: TRBV4-1
j_gene: TRBJ2-7
abundance: few

CDR3nt: TGTGCCAGCAGCCAATACAGGGATATGAGCACTGAAGCTTTCTTT
CDR3aa: CASSQYRDMSTEAFF
d_gene: NA
v_gene: TRBV14
j_gene: TRBJ1-1
abundance: NA

CDR3nt: TGTGCCAGCAGCAAAGAGAAGGGGCGCGAGCAGTACTTC
CDR3aa: CASSKEKGREQYF
d_gene: NA
v_gene: TRBV21-1
j_gene: TRBJ2-7
abundance: NA

CDR3nt: TGTGCCAGTAGTCCCCCGGGGATTAACTATGGCTACACCTTC
CDR3aa: CASSPPGINYGYTF
d_gene: NA
v_gene: TRBV19
j_gene: TRBJ1-2
abundance: few

CDR3nt: TGTGCCAGCTCACCAACAGGGAAGCCGAACTATGGCTACACCTTC
CDR3aa: CASSPTGKPNYGYTF
d_gene: NA
v_gene: TRBV18
j_gene: TRBJ1-2
abundance: NA

CDR3nt: TGCAGCGTTGAAGAGGACAGGGTCGGAGGCCACGAGCAGTACTTC
CDR3aa: CSVEEDRVGGHEQYF
d_gene: TRBD1
v_gene: TRBV29-1
j_gene: TRBJ2-7
abundance: few

CDR3nt: TGTGCCACCAGCAGAGAGGGACAGAGCTATGGCTACACCTTC
CDR3aa: CATSREGQSYGYTF
d_gene: TRBD1
v_gene: TRBV15
j_gene: TRBJ1-2
abundance: NA

CDR3nt: TGTGCCAGCAGCACACCCCTCGGGACTAACTATGGCTACACCTTC
CDR3aa: CASSTPLGTNYGYTF
d_gene: NA
v_gene: TRBV7-9
j_gene: TRBJ1-2
abundance: NA

CDR3nt: TGTGCCAGCAGCCCTGGACAGTACACTGGAGCTTTCTTT
CDR3aa: CASSPGQYTGAFF
d_gene: NA
v_gene: TRBV11-2
j_gene: TRBJ1-1
abundance: NA

CDR3nt: TGTGCCAGCAGTACCATGGGACTCCCGGGATTTGGGCAGTTCTTC
CDR3aa: CASSTMGLPGFGQFF
d_gene: NA
v_gene: TRBV2
j_gene: TRBJ2-1
abundance: NA

CDR3nt: TGCAGTGCTGGGAGGGTCGAGCAGTACTTC
CDR3aa: CSAGRVEQYF
d_gene: TRBD2
v_gene: TRBV20-1
j_gene: TRBJ2-7
abundance: NA

CDR3nt: TGTGCCAGCTCACCAGGGGCGAACACTGAAGCTTTCTTT
CDR3aa: CASSPGANTEAFF
d_gene: NA
v_gene: TRBV18
j_gene: TRBJ1-1
abundance: NA

CDR3nt: TGTGCCAGCAGCCTGGGGGGGGCCTATAATTCACCCCTCCACTTT
CDR3aa: CASSLGGAYNSPLHF
d_gene: NA
v_gene: TRBV2
j_gene: TRBJ1-6
abundance: NA

CDR3nt: TGTGCCAGCAGCCTCCGTGCGGGGGGTGGAGCAGATACGCAGTATTTT
CDR3aa: CASSLRAGGGADTQYF
d_gene: TRBD2
v_gene: TRBV11-3
j_gene: TRBJ2-3
abundance: NA

CDR3nt: TGTGCCAGCAGCGTTACAGTCGCTAATTCACCCCTCCACTTT
CDR3aa: CASSVTVANSPLHF
d_gene: NA
v_gene: TRBV9
j_gene: TRBJ1-6
abundance: few

CDR3nt: TGTGCCAGCAGTTTTCAGGTTTTTGATTCACCCCTCCACTTT
CDR3aa: CASSFQVFDSPLHF
d_gene: NA
v_gene: TRBV28
j_gene: TRBJ1-6
abundance: NA

CDR3nt: TGCGCCAGCAGCACCGGGACAGAGGGCCTTGGCTACACCTTC
CDR3aa: CASSTGTEGLGYTF
d_gene: TRBD1
v_gene: TRBV5-1
j_gene: TRBJ1-2
abundance: NA

CDR3nt: TGCGCCAGCAGTGAAACAGCTGGAAACACCATATATTTT
CDR3aa: CASSETAGNTIYF
d_gene: NA
v_gene: TRBV10-1
j_gene: TRBJ1-3
abundance: NA

CDR3nt: TGTGCCAGCAGCTTGGGCGCGGGGGCGGGCGAGACCCAGTACTTC
CDR3aa: CASSLGAGAGETQYF
d_gene: NA
v_gene: TRBV5-4
j_gene: TRBJ2-5
abundance: NA

CDR3nt: TGTGCCAGCAGTACCGTTGGGGAGGGCTACACCTTC
CDR3aa: CASSTVGEGYTF
d_gene: NA
v_gene: TRBV28
j_gene: TRBJ1-2
abundance: NA

CDR3nt: TGTGCCAGCAGCTTGGGACAGGCTCCCTACGAGCAGTACTTC
CDR3aa: CASSLGQAPYEQYF
d_gene: TRBD1
v_gene: TRBV7-9
j_gene: TRBJ2-7
abundance: NA

CDR3nt: TGCGCCAGCGCAGGGGTCGTGGGGACTGAAGCTTTCTTT
CDR3aa: CASAGVVGTEAFF
d_gene: NA
v_gene: TRBV5-1
j_gene: TRBJ1-1
abundance: NA

CDR3nt: TGTGCCAGCAGCTTCTTGCCGGGGGGAGTTACCGGGGAGCTGTTTTTT
CDR3aa: CASSFLPGGVTGELFF
d_gene: TRBD2
v_gene: TRBV5-4
j_gene: TRBJ2-2
abundance: NA

CDR3nt: TGTGCCAGCAGCTTGGAGCGGACAGGGAACGAGCAGTACTTC
CDR3aa: CASSLERTGNEQYF
d_gene: TRBD1
v_gene: TRBV5-8
j_gene: TRBJ2-7
abundance: NA

CDR3nt: TGTGCCAGCAGCGTAGCTCGAGCGGGGGTTACCGGGGAGCTGTTTTTT
CDR3aa: CASSVARAGVTGELFF
d_gene: TRBD2
v_gene: TRBV9
j_gene: TRBJ2-2
abundance: few

CDR3nt: TGTGCCAGCAGGGTTACACAGGGGTCGCTCAATAATTCACCCCTCCACTTT
CDR3aa: CASRVTQGSLNNSPLHF
d_gene: TRBD1
v_gene: TRBV27
j_gene: TRBJ1-6
abundance: few

CDR3nt: TGTGCCAGCAGCTTAGCCTCGGACAGCTGGAACACCGGGGAGCTGTTTTTT
CDR3aa: CASSLASDSWNTGELFF
d_gene: NA
v_gene: TRBV11-2
j_gene: TRBJ2-2
abundance: NA

CDR3nt: TGTGCCAGCATGGGGGGGCGAAGCAATCAGCCCCAGCATTTT
CDR3aa: CASMGGRSNQPQHF
d_gene: NA
v_gene: TRBV2
j_gene: TRBJ1-5
abundance: few

CDR3nt: TGCGCCAGCAGCCAAGATCGAGGACTAGCGGGGGGTAGAGGCCAGAACACCGGGGAGCTGTTTTTT
CDR3aa: CASSQDRGLAGGRGQNTGELFF
d_gene: TRBD2
v_gene: TRBV4-1
j_gene: TRBJ2-2
abundance: NA

CDR3nt: TGCGCCAGCAGCTTGGGGACAGGGGGCGCGGAGACCCAGTACTTC
CDR3aa: CASSLGTGGAETQYF
d_gene: TRBD1
v_gene: TRBV5-1
j_gene: TRBJ2-5
abundance: NA

CDR3nt: TGTGCCAGCAGTGGGCCCCCCCGGGGTAGTAATTCACCCCTCCACTTT
CDR3aa: CASSGPPRGSNSPLHF
d_gene: NA
v_gene: TRBV28
j_gene: TRBJ1-6
abundance: few

CDR3nt: TGTGCCAGCAAGGACAGTTCGAACACTGAAGCTTTCTTT
CDR3aa: CASKDSSNTEAFF
d_gene: NA
v_gene: TRBV6-5
j_gene: TRBJ1-1
abundance: NA

CDR3nt: TGTGCCAGTAGTACACAGGGGGCAAATGGAAACACCATATATTTT
CDR3aa: CASSTQGANGNTIYF
d_gene: TRBD1
v_gene: TRBV19
j_gene: TRBJ1-3
abundance: NA

CDR3nt: TGTGCCAGCAGCTCGACAGGGGTGGGCACTGAAGCTTTCTTT
CDR3aa: CASSSTGVGTEAFF
d_gene: TRBD1
v_gene: TRBV7-6
j_gene: TRBJ1-1
abundance: NA

CDR3nt: TGCGCCAGCAGTACCGGGGGGGATCCAGATACGCAGTATTTT
CDR3aa: CASSTGGDPDTQYF
d_gene: TRBD2
v_gene: TRBV10-1
j_gene: TRBJ2-3
abundance: NA

CDR3nt: TGTGCCAGCAGCGAATACAGGGGGTCGGACGGCTACACCTTC
CDR3aa: CASSEYRGSDGYTF
d_gene: TRBD1
v_gene: TRBV7-2
j_gene: TRBJ1-2
abundance: NA

CDR3nt: TGCGCCAGCAGCCAAGACAAACAGGGCTGGGACTATGGCTACACCTTC
CDR3aa: CASSQDKQGWDYGYTF
d_gene: NA
v_gene: TRBV4-1
j_gene: TRBJ1-2
abundance: NA

CDR3nt: TGCAGCGTTGAACTGGGGCGAGACAGAAATGGCTACACCTTC
CDR3aa: CSVELGRDRNGYTF
d_gene: NA
v_gene: TRBV29-1
j_gene: TRBJ1-2
abundance: few

CDR3nt: TGTGCCAGCAGTCGCGGACAAAGGAATTCACCCCTCCACTTT
CDR3aa: CASSRGQRNSPLHF
d_gene: NA
v_gene: TRBV2
j_gene: TRBJ1-6
abundance: few

CDR3nt: TGCGCCAGCAGCGAGGGGGCCGGGACAGGCGGCTACACCTTC
CDR3aa: CASSEGAGTGGYTF
d_gene: TRBD1
v_gene: TRBV5-1
j_gene: TRBJ1-2
abundance: few

CDR3nt: TGTGCCAGCGCCCTCAAGGGGCCCAGAGATTCACCCCTCCACTTT
CDR3aa: CASALKGPRDSPLHF
d_gene: NA
v_gene: TRBV7-2
j_gene: TRBJ1-6
abundance: NA

CDR3nt: TGTGCCAGCAGTGCACAAACAGTTAACTATGGCTACACCTTC
CDR3aa: CASSAQTVNYGYTF
d_gene: NA
v_gene: TRBV6-1
j_gene: TRBJ1-2
abundance: NA

CDR3nt: TGTGCCAGTAGTATATTCGGACTAGCGGGGGGGCGTGACAATGAGCAGTTCTTC
CDR3aa: CASSIFGLAGGRDNEQFF
d_gene: TRBD2
v_gene: TRBV19
j_gene: TRBJ2-1
abundance: NA

CDR3nt: TGTGCCAGCAGTGGCCAGACAGGGACCGAGCAGTACTTC
CDR3aa: CASSGQTGTEQYF
d_gene: TRBD1
v_gene: TRBV6-5
j_gene: TRBJ2-7
abundance: NA

CDR3nt: TGTGCCAGCACCACTAGGATCGTGGGGGGGGGTGACTATGGCTACACCTTC
CDR3aa: CASTTRIVGGGDYGYTF
d_gene: NA
v_gene: TRBV13
j_gene: TRBJ1-2
abundance: NA

CDR3nt: TGCGCCAGCAGCATACAAGGGGGAGACACTGAAGCTTTCTTT
CDR3aa: CASSIQGGDTEAFF
d_gene: NA
v_gene: TRBV5-1
j_gene: TRBJ1-1
abundance: NA

CDR3nt: TGTGCCAGCAGCGAGACAGGCACCTTCAACACTGAAGCTTTCTTT
CDR3aa: CASSETGTFNTEAFF
d_gene: NA
v_gene: TRBV5-6
j_gene: TRBJ1-1
abundance: NA

CDR3nt: TGTGCCAGCAGATTATCACAGGGGACTGAAGCTTTCTTT
CDR3aa: CASRLSQGTEAFF
d_gene: TRBD1
v_gene: TRBV6-5
j_gene: TRBJ1-1
abundance: NA

CDR3nt: TGTGCCAGCAGCTTGGCGGGTCCAGGGGCCGGAGGAAACACCATATATTTT
CDR3aa: CASSLAGPGAGGNTIYF
d_gene: NA
v_gene: TRBV5-8
j_gene: TRBJ1-3
abundance: NA